This TCR beta chain was recovered during a study of blood T cell repertoires in COVID-19. Whole-study context: Whether acute or convalescent, the COVID-19 samples came from the United States, Italy and Spain. Nucleic acid was either cDNA or gDNA, and it came from T cells, B-cell-depleted T cells, or PBMCs.

Original analysis: Amplified reference gene primers provided the basis for estimating nucleated cell counts. TCRdb's table, derived via immunoSEQ multiplex PCR, lists solely in-frame clones and lacks some. V and J calls and clone size come straight from that table; D and trimming were deduced from the DNA. Of over 150,000 clones in the sample, approximately 88% were seen once. This clone was seen only once. This TCR came from a woman in her sixties or seventies who had recovered from COVID-19. The source material was peripheral blood.

The CDR3 is CASSWAGTETQYF. In DNA, the CDR3 is TGTGCCAGCAGTTGGGCGGGTACAGAGACCCAGTACTTC. The J gene is TRBJ2-5, the V gene TRBV2; D possibly corresponds to TRBD2 (5 bases). The CDR3 is 13 amino acids. The germline V gene has CDR1 SNHLY and CDR2 FYNNEI. Between the trimmed V and J ends, which lost 5 bases and 4 bases, there was a span of 11 bases. The full variable domain, rest sourced from reference TRBV2 and TRBJ2-5, is EPEVTQTPSHQVTQMGQEVILRCVPISNHLYFYWYRQILGQKVEFLVSFYNNEISEKSEIFDDQFSVERPDGSNFTLKIRSTKLEDSAMYFCASSWAGTETQYFGPGTRLLVL.